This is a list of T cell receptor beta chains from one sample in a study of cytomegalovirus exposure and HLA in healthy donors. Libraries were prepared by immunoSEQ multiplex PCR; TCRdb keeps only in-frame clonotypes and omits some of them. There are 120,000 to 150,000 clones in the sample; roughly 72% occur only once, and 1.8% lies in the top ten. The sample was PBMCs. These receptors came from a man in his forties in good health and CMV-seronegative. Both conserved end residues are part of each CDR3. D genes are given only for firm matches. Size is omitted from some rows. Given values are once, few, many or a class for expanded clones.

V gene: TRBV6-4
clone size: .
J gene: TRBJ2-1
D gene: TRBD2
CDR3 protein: CASSDSAGGPSEQFF
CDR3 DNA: TGTGCCAGCAGTGACTCAGCGGGGGGGCCTAGTGAGCAGTTCTTC

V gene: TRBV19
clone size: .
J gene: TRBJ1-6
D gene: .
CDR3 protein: CASSIFAGNSPLHF
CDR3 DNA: TGTGCCAGTAGTATCTTTGCAGGGAATTCACCCCTCCACTTT

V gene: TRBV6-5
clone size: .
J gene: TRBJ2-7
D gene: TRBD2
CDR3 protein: CASSPGLGFNEQYF
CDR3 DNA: TGTGCCAGCAGTCCGGGACTAGGATTTAACGAGCAGTACTTC

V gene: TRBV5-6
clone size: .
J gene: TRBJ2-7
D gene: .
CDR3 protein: CARDGEGQVEQYF
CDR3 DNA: TGTGCCAGGGACGGAGAGGGCCAAGTCGAGCAGTACTTC

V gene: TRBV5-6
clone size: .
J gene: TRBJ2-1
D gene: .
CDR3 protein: CASSPTTFGGSSYNEQFF
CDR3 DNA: TGTGCCAGCAGCCCGACGACCTTTGGGGGGAGCTCCTACAATGAGCAGTTCTTC

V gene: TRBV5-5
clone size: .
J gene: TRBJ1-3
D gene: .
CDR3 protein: CASSPGSASSGNTIYF
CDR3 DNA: TGTGCCAGCAGCCCGGGGTCGGCGAGCTCTGGAAACACCATATATTTT

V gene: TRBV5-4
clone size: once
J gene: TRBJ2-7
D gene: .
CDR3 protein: CASSVDPGGGDEQYF
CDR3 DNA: TGTGCCAGCAGCGTGGACCCCGGGGGTGGCGACGAGCAGTACTTC

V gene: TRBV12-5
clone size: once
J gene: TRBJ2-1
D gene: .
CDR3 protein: CASGLGLVIDEQFF
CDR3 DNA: TGTGCTAGTGGTTTGGGACTAGTTATAGATGAGCAGTTCTTC

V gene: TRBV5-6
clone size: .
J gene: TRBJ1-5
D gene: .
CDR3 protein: CASSWSRGNQPQHF
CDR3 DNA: TGTGCCAGCAGTTGGTCACGGGGCAATCAGCCCCAGCATTTT

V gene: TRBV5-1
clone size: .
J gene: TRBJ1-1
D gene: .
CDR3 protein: CASSLSVNTEAFF
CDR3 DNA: TGCGCCAGCAGCTTGTCGGTGAACACTGAAGCTTTCTTT

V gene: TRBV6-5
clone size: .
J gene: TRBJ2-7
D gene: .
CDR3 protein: CASSDGGLAVYEQYF
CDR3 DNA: TGTGCCAGCAGCGACGGGGGGCTAGCGGTCTACGAGCAGTACTTC

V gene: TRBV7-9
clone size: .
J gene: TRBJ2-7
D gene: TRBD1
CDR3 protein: CASSPRDREYEQYF
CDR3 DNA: TGTGCCAGCAGCCCCCGGGACAGGGAGTACGAGCAGTACTTC

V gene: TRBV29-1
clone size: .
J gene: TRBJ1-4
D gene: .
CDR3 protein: CSVRPGESPSEKLFF
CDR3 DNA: TGCAGCGTTCGCCCAGGGGAGTCTCCTAGTGAAAAACTGTTTTTT

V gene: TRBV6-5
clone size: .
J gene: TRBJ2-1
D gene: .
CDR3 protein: CASSAATHQREQFF
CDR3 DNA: TGTGCCAGCAGCGCGGCTACCCACCAACGGGAGCAGTTCTTC

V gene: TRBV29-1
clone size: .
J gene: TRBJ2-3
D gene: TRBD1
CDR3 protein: CSFAGSWDRGSTDTQYF
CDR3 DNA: TGCAGTTTTGCAGGGTCATGGGACAGGGGAAGCACAGATACGCAGTATTTT

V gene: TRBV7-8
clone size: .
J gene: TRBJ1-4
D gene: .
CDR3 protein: CASSRSGVRQKKNEKLFF
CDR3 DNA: TGTGCCAGCAGCCGCTCGGGGGTTCGGCAGAAAAAAAATGAAAAACTGTTTTTT